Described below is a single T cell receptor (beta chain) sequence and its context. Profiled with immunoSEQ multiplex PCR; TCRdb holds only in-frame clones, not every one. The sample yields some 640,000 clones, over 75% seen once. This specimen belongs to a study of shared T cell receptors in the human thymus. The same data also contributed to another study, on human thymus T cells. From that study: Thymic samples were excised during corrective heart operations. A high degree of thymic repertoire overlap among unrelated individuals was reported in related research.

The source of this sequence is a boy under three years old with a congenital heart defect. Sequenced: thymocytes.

Here the CDR3 reads CASSVAPVLSGGGYTF. The CDR3 bases are TGTGCCAGCAGCGTAGCCCCCGTTTTGTCAGGGGGGGGCTACACCTTC. V and J are TRBV9 and TRBJ1-2; 7 nucleotides align to TRBD1. Germline V gene lookup returns CDR1 SGDLS and CDR2 YYNGEE. V lost 0 bases and J lost 8; bases outside the gene matches: 13. The CDR3 runs 16 residues.